A selection of T cell receptor beta chains follows, all from one sample in a study of blood T cell repertoires in COVID-19. Libraries were prepared by immunoSEQ multiplex PCR; TCRdb keeps only in-frame clonotypes and omits some of them. The sample shows 140,000 to 150,000 clones, approximately 88% of them seen only once. Sequencing was performed on peripheral blood. These receptors were collected from a woman in her 50s with acute or convalescent COVID-19. Each CDR3 is given with its conserved first and last residue. Each record gives: J gene, V gene, CDR3 protein.

>TRBJ2-3|TRBV15
CATSGPSGGPDTQYF
>TRBJ1-2|TRBV19
CASSISGQQRYGYTF
>TRBJ2-1|TRBV24-1
CATSASGSYNEQFF
>TRBJ2-3|TRBV6-5
CASQTSGSVTDTQYF
>TRBJ1-2|TRBV4-1
CASSPSGVQGRDGYTF
>TRBJ1-1|TRBV29-1
CSVEVMDRGAEAFF
>TRBJ1-1|TRBV9
CASSVLTGMNTEAFF
>TRBJ2-2|TRBV9
CASSGGSVGELFF
>TRBJ2-1|TRBV28
CASSPLTSGGPRSSYNEQFF
>TRBJ1-2|TRBV28
CASSYDRGYGYTF
>TRBJ1-1|TRBV6-6
CASSYSWGGTEAFF
>TRBJ2-7|TRBV5-1
CASSLGTASYEQYF
>TRBJ1-1|TRBV7-8
CASSLAPGEGDTEAFF
>TRBJ2-2|TRBV12-5
CASGKGLAENTGELFF
>TRBJ2-7|TRBV28
CASSTPYEQYF
>TRBJ1-3|TRBV30
CAWKRGRLPGNTIYF
>TRBJ2-3|TRBV24-1
CATSVGTGSTDTQYF
>TRBJ2-3|TRBV27
CASSLRWGGDTQYF
>TRBJ1-1|TRBV29-1
CSVSGRGPGMNTEAFF
>TRBJ1-5|TRBV6-5
CASSYSENQPQHF
>TRBJ2-2|TRBV13
CASSPPDSQTGELFF
>TRBJ1-4|TRBV19
CASSIPRGGNEKLFF
>TRBJ2-3|TRBV10-3
CAISGGSTDTQYF
>TRBJ1-4|TRBV12-5
CASGPREANEKLFF
>TRBJ1-4|TRBV19
CASSVWTGENEKLFF
>TRBJ2-7|TRBV3-1/TRBV3-2
CASSIRGGPGTREQYF
>TRBJ2-1|TRBV2
CASTYRDYLLNEQFF
>TRBJ2-7|TRBV6-5
CASSYSGTGADEQYF
>TRBJ1-1|TRBV7-9
CASSVQGSEAFF
>TRBJ2-1|TRBV28
CASSLFTGKYNEQFF
>TRBJ2-3|TRBV19
CASSILAGGLTDTQYF
>TRBJ1-2|TRBV10-3
CAMSQGARRNYGYTF
>TRBJ2-1|TRBV19
CASSIIVETSGVLTYNEQFF
>TRBJ1-1|TRBV20-1
CSAPKGVAAFF
>TRBJ2-1|TRBV6-1
CASSEISGVFDEQFF
>TRBJ2-1|TRBV14
CASTGTFYNEQFF
>TRBJ2-7|TRBV27
CASSRTSQGRLNEQYF
>TRBJ1-2|TRBV3-1/TRBV3-2
CASSQTPGQGPRRYGYTF
>TRBJ2-5|TRBV25-1
CASQAGLAGGQETQYF
>TRBJ1-2|TRBV15
CATSREGTGHGYTF
>TRBJ2-1|TRBV7-3
CASSDYAGGYNEQFF
>TRBJ1-2|TRBV13
CASSLGAGMWYTF
>TRBJ1-3|TRBV5-1
CASSPTGSGNTIYF
>TRBJ2-1|TRBV5-1
CASSPPIGSDNEQFF
>TRBJ1-5|TRBV30
CAWSRSGVSNQPQHF
>TRBJ2-3|TRBV3-1/TRBV3-2
CASSPSTGFGTDTQYF
>TRBJ1-1|TRBV2
CASRQEGNTEAFF